The 9 T cell receptor beta chains below all came from one sample that was sequenced in a study of Ad26.COV2.S vaccination and SARS-CoV-2 variants. The treatment here: over 15 received Ad26.COV2.S at low or high dose, single or two shots; about five received placebo; per-sample allocation not given. Samples analyzed were those drawn on day 63 after the first vaccine or placebo injection. Repertoires were generated with immunoSEQ multiplex PCR, while TCRdb's copy carries only in-frame clones and drops some. The sample shows hundreds of thousands of clones, roughly 87% of them seen only once. The sequenced sample was peripheral blood, obtained in a trial of Ad26.COV2.S vaccine versus placebo. These receptors originate from a person aged 18-65 years who received the Ad26.COV2.S COVID-19 vaccine or a placebo.

The V gene is TRBV6-2 or TRBV6-3, the J gene TRBJ1-1; D not certain. Germline loops: CDR1 MNHEY, CDR2 SVGEGT. The length of the CDR3 is 14 residues. The V end was cut by 6 bases, the J end by 1 base, with 12 bases between. The CDR3 DNA sequence: TGTGCCAGCAGCCGAACCCGTGGGAACACTGAAGCTTTCTTT. The encoded protein is CASSRTRGNTEAFF.

The J gene is TRBJ2-3, the V gene TRBV7-9; TRBD2 aligns across 9 bases. CDR1 SEHNR and CDR2 FQNEAQ come from the germline V gene (reference sequence). J gave up 4 bases and V 4 bases, and 9 bases lay outside the gene matches. The CDR3 runs to 16 residues. This CDR3 reads CASSYAERGDADTQYF. The DNA of the CDR3 is TGTGCCAGCAGCTATGCGGAGCGGGGGGACGCAGATACGCAGTATTTT.

This sequence joins TRBV12-5 and TRBJ2-7, with D uncertain. The germline CDR1 and CDR2 sequences are LGHNT and FRNRAP. This CDR3 region has 13 residues. V gave up 0 bases and J gave up 6 bases, with 9 bases separating them. The CDR3 coding sequence is TGTGCTAGTGGTTTGGTACAAAGGACCGAGCAGTACTTC. Protein product: CASGLVQRTEQYF.

The rearrangement joins TRBV7-9 to TRBJ1-2; the D is unclear. CDR1 is SEHNR, CDR2 FQNEAQ, per germline (reference sequence). The CDR3 has 14 residues. V lost 5 bases and J 8 bases, leaving 18 bases between the germline ends. The CDR3 DNA sequence: TGTGCCAGCAGCCCAAGTGGCCCAGAGGGCGGCTACACCTTC. Its protein is CASSPSGPEGGYTF.

The chain couples TRBV11-3 to TRBJ2-5; 8 nucleotides agree with TRBD2. This CDR3 has 16 residues. V trimming: 5 bases; J trimming: 2 bases; junction bases outside the gene matches: 10. Germline V gene data show CDR1 as SGHNT and CDR2 as YENEEA. CDR3 region: CASSLSSAGEQETQYF. The CDR3 DNA sequence: TGTGCCAGCAGCCTATCGTCAGCGGGGGAACAAGAGACCCAGTACTTC.

The rearrangement links TRBV10-3 to TRBJ2-7; 10 bases match TRBD2. The CDR3 contains 15 residues. CDR1 and CDR2 from the germline V gene are ENHRY and SYGVKD. The ends lost 4 bases at V and 7 bases at J; junction bases unmatched: 10. The CDR3 protein is CAISAPTSGVGEQYF. CDR3 nucleotides: TGTGCCATCAGTGCTCCTACTAGCGGGGTTGGGGAGCAGTACTTC.

CDR3: CAWNLGGDYGYTF. CDR3 DNA sequence: TGTGCCTGGAATTTGGGGGGGGACTATGGCTACACCTTC. The chain employs TRBV30 and TRBJ1-2; tentatively, D is TRBD1 (5 bases). V was cut by 4 bases and J by 3 bases, with 12 bases left in between. The CDR3 runs 13 residues. CDR1 is GTSNPN and CDR2 is SVGIG in the germline V gene (reference sequence). The full variable domain, with the rest looked up from reference TRBV30 and TRBJ1-2, is SQTIHQWPATLVQPVGSPLSLECTVEGTSNPNLYWYRQAAGRGLQLLFYSVGIGQISSEVPQNLSASRPQDRQFILSSKKLLLSDSGFYLCAWNLGGDYGYTFGSGTRLTVV.

This sequence joins TRBV7-2 and TRBJ2-7, with D perhaps matching TRBD1 or TRBD2 (5 bases each). This CDR3 is built from 17 residues. Looked up from germline, CDR1 is SGHTA and CDR2 is FQGNSA. Trimming removed 0 bases at V and 4 bases at J, with 19 bases between. CDR3 loop: CASSLALRSRESYEQYF. In DNA, the CDR3 is TGTGCCAGCAGCTTAGCGCTAAGGAGCAGGGAGAGTTACGAGCAGTACTTC.

The chain employs TRBV9 and TRBJ2-2; the match to TRBD2 covers 9 bases. Per the germline V gene, CDR1 is SGDLS and CDR2 is YYNGEE. Unmatched junction bases numbered 10, after V lost 3 bases and J lost 4 bases. This CDR3 region has 17 residues. CDR3 amino acids: CASSATSSGASTGELFF. CDR3 nucleotide sequence: TGTGCCAGCAGCGCAACTTCTAGCGGGGCGAGCACCGGGGAGCTGTTTTTT.